Below are 2 T cell receptor beta chains sequenced from a single sample in a study of blood T cell repertoires in COVID-19. Here immunoSEQ multiplex PCR was the method, and the copy in TCRdb shows in-frame clones only, minus some. The sample yields about 430,000 clones, about 88% seen once. Sequencing was performed on PBMCs or T cells enriched from blood (not recorded which). Every receptor here comes from a young woman who had been exposed to COVID-19.

The gene calls are TRBV19 and TRBJ1-3, with 9 bases identical to TRBD1. CDR1 is LNHDA and CDR2 is SQIVND in the germline V gene (reference sequence). This CDR3 is 17 amino acids long. The V gene end was trimmed by 5 bases and the J gene end by 0 bases; junction bases not matched to a gene: 8. The CDR3 loop is CASSSRDRAISGNTIYF. The CDR3, as DNA: TGTGCCAGTAGTTCACGGGACAGGGCCATCTCTGGAAACACCATATATTTT. The whole variable domain, remainder taken from reference TRBV19 and TRBJ1-3, is DGGITQSPKYLFRKEGQNVTLSCEQNLNHDAMYWYRQDPGQGLRLIYYSQIVNDFQKGDIAEGYSVSREKKESFPLTVTSAQKNPTAFYLCASSSRDRAISGNTIYFGEGSWLTVV.

The chain carries TRBV28 and TRBJ2-7; 7 nucleotides match TRBD1. Unmatched junction bases numbered 6, after V lost 5 bases and J lost 2 bases. Germline CDR1 and CDR2: MDHEN and SYDVKM. This CDR3 region has 14 residues. The CDR3 loop reads CASSTGTETYEQYF. The CDR3 DNA follows: TGTGCCAGCAGTACCGGGACAGAAACCTACGAGCAGTACTTC.